The rows below give T cell receptor delta chains drawn from one sample of a study of gamma-delta chains in newborns, infants, children. TCRdb fed the reads into CATT to redo clone calling. The sample holds around 6,000 delta-chain clones, about 14% seen once. Sequenced here: blood, sampled at baseline. Source of these receptors: a child who was a newborn, infant or young child, either healthy, febrile or measles-vaccinated (not recorded which). Both conserved end residues are part of each CDR3. The order of the fields is D gene, V gene, J gene, clone size, CDR3 protein, CDR3 DNA. The D gene is left open where the match is weak. Not every row has a clone size; where given, it reads once, few, many or a size class.

d_call: .; v_call: TRDV1; j_call: TRDJ1; clone_size: .; cdr3_aa: CALGEPKIPTPTFGGYFKYTDKLIF; cdr3_nt: .
d_call: .; v_call: TRDV1; j_call: TRDJ1; clone_size: .; cdr3_aa: CALGESRRDLSYGGTDKLIF; cdr3_nt: TGTGCTCTTGGGGAAAGTAGAAGGGACCTCTCCTACGGGGGAACCGATAAACTCATCTTT
d_call: TRDD3; v_call: TRDV3; j_call: TRDJ1; clone_size: medium-sized; cdr3_aa: CAFTSLNWGIEGTGDKLIF; cdr3_nt: TGTGCCTTTACTTCCCTTAACTGGGGGATTGAGGGCACCGGCGATAAACTCATCTTT
d_call: TRDD3; v_call: TRDV1; j_call: TRDJ1; clone_size: few; cdr3_aa: CALGVLRPSLAYWGFEDKLIF; cdr3_nt: TGTGCTCTTGGGGTCTTAAGGCCTTCCCTTGCGTACTGGGGGTTCGAAGATAAACTCATCTTT
d_call: .; v_call: TRDV1; j_call: TRDJ1; clone_size: .; cdr3_aa: CALGPGLPTLDWGTPHTDKLIF; cdr3_nt: TGTGCTCTTGGACCAGGCCTTCCTACTTTAGACTGGGGGACCCCTCACACCGATAAACTCATCTTT
d_call: TRDD2; v_call: TRDV2; j_call: TRDJ1; clone_size: few; cdr3_aa: CACDSIGLPTEGGQDQLIF; cdr3_nt: TGTGCCTGTGACTCGATCGGCCTTCCTACGGAGGGGGGACAAGACCAACTCATCTTT
d_call: TRDD3; v_call: TRDV1; j_call: TRDJ1; clone_size: many; cdr3_aa: CALGEPAFLLLGDTYTDKLIF; cdr3_nt: TGTGCTCTTGGGGAACCGGCCTTCCTATTACTGGGGGATACTTACACCGATAAACTCATCTTT
d_call: TRDD3; v_call: TRDV1; j_call: TRDJ1; clone_size: .; cdr3_aa: CALGELVWPSYVGLLGDTQSHKLIF; cdr3_nt: TGTGCTCTTGGGGAACTGGTATGGCCTTCCTACGTAGGCTTACTGGGGGATACACAATCACATAAACTCATCTTT
d_call: TRDD3; v_call: TRDV1; j_call: TRDJ1; clone_size: medium-sized; cdr3_aa: CALVLNFSALGDTDKLIF; cdr3_nt: TGTGCTCTCGTCCTAAACTTCTCTGCCCTGGGGGATACCGATAAACTCATCTTT
d_call: .; v_call: TRDV1; j_call: TRDJ1; clone_size: few; cdr3_aa: CALGEWGRFLPFWWGTRGNTDKLIF; cdr3_nt: TGTGCTCTTGGGGAATGGGGTAGATTCCTACCGTTTTGGTGGGGGACCCGGGGGAACACCGATAAACTCATCTTT
d_call: .; v_call: TRDV1; j_call: TRDJ1; clone_size: .; cdr3_aa: CALGDRVRILDKLIF; cdr3_nt: TGTGCTCTTGGGGACCGCGTGAGGATCCTCGATAAACTCATCTTT
d_call: .; v_call: TRDV3; j_call: TRDJ1; clone_size: medium-sized; cdr3_aa: CAFRPSYWGYADKLIF; cdr3_nt: TGTGCCTTCCGTCCTTCCTACTGGGGATACGCCGATAAACTCATCTTT
d_call: .; v_call: TRDV3; j_call: TRDJ1; clone_size: .; cdr3_aa: CALNQGGFLRSVDEVGDPGADKFIF; cdr3_nt: TGTGCCTTAAACCAAGGGGGCTTCCTACGATCGGTAGATGAAGTGGGGGACCCAGGTGCCGATAAATTCATCTTT
d_call: TRDD3; v_call: TRDV3; j_call: TRDJ1; clone_size: medium-sized; cdr3_aa: CAFKVGYWGTYTDKLIF; cdr3_nt: TGTGCCTTTAAGGTCGGATACTGGGGGACTTACACCGATAAACTCATCTTT
d_call: TRDD3; v_call: TRDV1; j_call: TRDJ1; clone_size: .; cdr3_aa: CALGELRLPKVWGGIRGEKLIF; cdr3_nt: TGTGCTCTTGGGGAACTACGACTCCCTAAGGTCTGGGGGGGGATACGCGGGGAAAAACTCATCTTT
d_call: TRDD3; v_call: TRDV1; j_call: TRDJ1; clone_size: few; cdr3_aa: CALGDPPRLGDTPRGVPYTDKLIF; cdr3_nt: TGTGCTCTTGGGGACCCCCCCCGTCTGGGGGATACGCCGCGAGGGGTCCCATACACCGATAAACTCATCTTT
d_call: TRDD3; v_call: TRDV1; j_call: TRDJ3; clone_size: few; cdr3_aa: CALGAPGSTGGRRSWDTRQMFF; cdr3_nt: TGTGCTCTTGGGGCGCCCGGTTCCACTGGGGGCCGCCGCTCCTGGGACACCCGACAGATGTTTTTC
d_call: TRDD3; v_call: TRDV2; j_call: TRDJ3; clone_size: medium-sized; cdr3_aa: CACDSATGGPPSWDTRQMFF; cdr3_nt: TGTGCCTGTGATTCCGCTACTGGGGGCCCTCCCTCCTGGGACACCCGACAGATGTTTTTC
d_call: TRDD3; v_call: TRDV2; j_call: TRDJ1; clone_size: few; cdr3_aa: CACDKLGAHTDKLIF; cdr3_nt: TGTGCCTGTGACAAACTGGGGGCTCACACCGATAAACTCATCTTT
d_call: TRDD3; v_call: TRDV2; j_call: TRDJ1; clone_size: .; cdr3_aa: CACDTVGGGSMYTDKLIF; cdr3_nt: TGTGCCTGTGACACCGTAGGTGGGGGATCCATGTACACCGATAAACTCATCTTT